Detailed here is one TCR beta chain. Germline assignment: CDR1 SGDLS and CDR2 YYNGEE. The CDR3 is 15 amino acids. The trim removed 6 bases at V and 5 bases at J, leaving 6 bases unmatched. Participants spanned ages about 18 to 90 years and resided in 20 to 30 US areas. Cohorts were assigned according to the clinical history that participants reported. Before being deemed recovered, Cohort 3 donors had two negative PCRs, clearance, or symptom resolution. Original data processing: Researchers report that nucleated cell counts were estimated from reference gene primer amplification. Method: immunoSEQ multiplex PCR; TCRdb's copy keeps in-frame clones and lacks some. The V and J calls and clone size were taken over from that table, and D and trimming were inferred from the DNA. Seen here are hundreds of thousands of clones, around 89% observed once, and the top ten hold roughly 1.1%. The source of the sample is a study of blood T cell repertoires in COVID-19.

Sample: PBMCs or T cells enriched from blood (not recorded which). The chain employs TRBV9 and TRBJ2-5; 14 bases fit TRBD2. The sequence was collected from a man aged 25-45 years who had recovered from COVID-19. In DNA, the CDR3 is TGTGCCAGCACCCCGGGACTAGCGGGAGAGGAGACCCAGTACTTC. Its translation is CASTPGLAGEETQYF. The full variable domain, its missing parts supplied by reference TRBV9 and TRBJ2-5, is DSGVTQTPKHLITATGQRVTLRCSPRSGDLSVYWYQQSLDQGLQFLIQYYNGEERAKGNILERFSAQQFPDLHSELNLSSLELGDSALYFCASTPGLAGEETQYFGPGTRLLVL.